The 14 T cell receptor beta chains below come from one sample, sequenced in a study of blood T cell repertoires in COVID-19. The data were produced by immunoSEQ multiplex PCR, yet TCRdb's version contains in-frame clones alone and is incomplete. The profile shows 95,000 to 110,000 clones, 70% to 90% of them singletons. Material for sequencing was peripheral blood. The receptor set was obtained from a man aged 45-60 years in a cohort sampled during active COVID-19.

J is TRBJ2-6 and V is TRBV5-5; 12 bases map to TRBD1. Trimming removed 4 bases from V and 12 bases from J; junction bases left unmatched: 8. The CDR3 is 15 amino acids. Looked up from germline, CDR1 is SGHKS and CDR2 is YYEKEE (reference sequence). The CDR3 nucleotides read TGTGCCAGCAGCCATCCGGGACAGGGGGCAGGCGTCCTGACTTTC. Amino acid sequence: CASSHPGQGAGVLTF.

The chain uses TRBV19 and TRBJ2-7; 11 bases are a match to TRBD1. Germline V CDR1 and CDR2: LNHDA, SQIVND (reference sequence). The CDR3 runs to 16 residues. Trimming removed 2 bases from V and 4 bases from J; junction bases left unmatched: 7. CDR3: CASSITGGQGVYEQYF. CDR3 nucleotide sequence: TGTGCCAGTAGTATAACGGGGGGACAGGGGGTATACGAGCAGTACTTC. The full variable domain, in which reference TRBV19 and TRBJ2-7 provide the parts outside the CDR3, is DGGITQSPKYLFRKEGQNVTLSCEQNLNHDAMYWYRQDPGQGLRLIYYSQIVNDFQKGDIAEGYSVSREKKESFPLTVTSAQKNPTAFYLCASSITGGQGVYEQYFGPGTRLTVT.

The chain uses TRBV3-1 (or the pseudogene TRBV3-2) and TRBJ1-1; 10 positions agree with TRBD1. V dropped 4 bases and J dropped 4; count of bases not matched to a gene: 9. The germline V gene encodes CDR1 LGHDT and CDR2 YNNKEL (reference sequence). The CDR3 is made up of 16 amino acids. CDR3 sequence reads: CASSRTGGQGFTEAFF. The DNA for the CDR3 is TGTGCCAGCAGCCGCACGGGGGGACAGGGGTTCACTGAAGCTTTCTTT.

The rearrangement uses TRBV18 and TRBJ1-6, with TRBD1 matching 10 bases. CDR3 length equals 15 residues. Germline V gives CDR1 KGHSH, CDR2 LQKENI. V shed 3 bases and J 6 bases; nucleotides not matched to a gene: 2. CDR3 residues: CASSPDRGPNSPLHF. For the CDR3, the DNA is TGTGCCAGCTCACCTGACAGGGGGCCTAATTCACCCCTCCACTTT.

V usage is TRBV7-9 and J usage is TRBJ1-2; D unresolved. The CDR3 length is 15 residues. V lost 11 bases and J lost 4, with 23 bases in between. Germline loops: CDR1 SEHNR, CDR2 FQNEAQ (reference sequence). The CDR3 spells CAGTKSGSLGYGYTF. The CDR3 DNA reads TGTGCCGGAACCAAATCAGGATCCTTAGGCTATGGCTACACCTTC.

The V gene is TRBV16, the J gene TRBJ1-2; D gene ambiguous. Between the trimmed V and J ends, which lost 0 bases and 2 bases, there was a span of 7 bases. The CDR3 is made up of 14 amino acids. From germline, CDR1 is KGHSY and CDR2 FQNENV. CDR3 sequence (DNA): TGTGCCAGCAGCCAATCGGGAGGAAACTATGGCTACACCTTC. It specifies CASSQSGGNYGYTF. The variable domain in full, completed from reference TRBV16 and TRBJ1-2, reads GEEVAQTPKHLVRGEGQKAKLYCAPIKGHSYVFWYQQVLKNEFKFLISFQNENVFDETGMPKERFSAKCLPNSPCSLEIQATKLEDSAVYFCASSQSGGNYGYTFGSGTRLTVV.

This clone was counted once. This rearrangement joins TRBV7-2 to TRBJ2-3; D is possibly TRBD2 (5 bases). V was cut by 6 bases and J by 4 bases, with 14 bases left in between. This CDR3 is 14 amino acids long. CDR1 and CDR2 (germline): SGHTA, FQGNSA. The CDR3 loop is CASRKLGLADTQYF. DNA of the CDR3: TGTGCCAGCAGGAAATTAGGACTCGCAGATACGCAGTATTTT.

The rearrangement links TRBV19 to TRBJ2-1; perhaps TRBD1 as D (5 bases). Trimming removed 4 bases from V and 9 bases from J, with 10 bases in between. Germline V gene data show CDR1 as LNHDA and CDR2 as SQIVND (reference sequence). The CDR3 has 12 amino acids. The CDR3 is CASSRQGPEQFF. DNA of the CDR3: TGTGCCAGTAGTAGGCAGGGTCCTGAGCAGTTCTTC.

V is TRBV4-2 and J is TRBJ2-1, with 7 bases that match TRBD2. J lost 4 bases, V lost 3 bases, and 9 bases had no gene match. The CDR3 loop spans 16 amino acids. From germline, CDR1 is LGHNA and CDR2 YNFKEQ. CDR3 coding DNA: TGTGCCAGCAGCCAGGGGGACGGGACTACTTACAATGAGCAGTTCTTC. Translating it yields CASSQGDGTTYNEQFF.

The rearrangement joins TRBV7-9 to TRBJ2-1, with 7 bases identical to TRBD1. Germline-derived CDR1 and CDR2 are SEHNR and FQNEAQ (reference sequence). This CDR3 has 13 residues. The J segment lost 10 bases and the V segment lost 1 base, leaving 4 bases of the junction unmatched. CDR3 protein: CASSLGGGREQFF. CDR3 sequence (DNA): TGTGCCAGCAGCTTAGGAGGGGGCCGGGAGCAGTTCTTC.

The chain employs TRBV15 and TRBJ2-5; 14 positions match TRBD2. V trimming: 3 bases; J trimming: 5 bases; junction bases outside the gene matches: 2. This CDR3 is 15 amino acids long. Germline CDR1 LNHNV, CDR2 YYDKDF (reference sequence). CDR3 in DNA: TGTGCCACCAGCAGTAGACTAGCGGGGGGGGAGACCCAGTACTTC. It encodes CATSSRLAGGETQYF.

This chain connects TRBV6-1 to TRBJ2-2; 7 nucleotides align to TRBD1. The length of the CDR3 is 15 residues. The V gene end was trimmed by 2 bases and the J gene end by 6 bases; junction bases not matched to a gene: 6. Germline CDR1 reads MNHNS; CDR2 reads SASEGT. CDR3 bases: TGTGCCAGCAGTGAACAGGGGGTGGTGGCCGGGGAGCTGTTTTTT. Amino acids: CASSEQGVVAGELFF.

The CDR3 DNA sequence: TGTGCCAGCAGCCAATCGCGACAACAGCCCCAGCATTTT. Translated: CASSQSRQQPQHF. The genes are TRBV16 and TRBJ1-5; D ambiguous. CDR3 length: 13 amino acids. Trimming removed 0 bases from V and 7 bases from J, with 7 bases in between. CDR1 and CDR2 from the germline V gene are KGHSY and FQNENV.

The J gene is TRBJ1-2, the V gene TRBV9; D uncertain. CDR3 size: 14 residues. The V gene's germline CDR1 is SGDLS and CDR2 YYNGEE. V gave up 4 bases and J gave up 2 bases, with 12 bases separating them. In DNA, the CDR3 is TGTGCCAGCAGCCCCGAAACAGAAAACTATGGCTACACCTTC. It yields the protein CASSPETENYGYTF.